This T cell receptor (beta chain) was found in a study of beta chain features in type 1 diabetes. General study results and limits: The VDJ junctions of type 1 diabetes patients carried fewer insertions and more deletions.

Isolated RNA was reverse transcribed in full, so expressed TCRB transcripts were sequenced. Generated by immunoSEQ multiplex PCR, the TCRdb table keeps only in-frame clones and is missing some. The sample lists roughly 610,000 clones, around a sixth seen once, with about 0.097% in the top ten. This clone was counted between two and nine times. Its antigen is as yet unknown. This CDR3 contains 17 residues. Losses at the gene ends were 5 bases for V and 3 bases for J; bases not matched to a gene: 14. Germline values: CDR1 LNHDA, CDR2 SQIVND (reference sequence). The source of this sequence is a man aged 18 to 29 in good health. The chain couples TRBV19 to TRBJ2-5; 8 bases are shared with TRBD2. Sequencing input: naive CD4+ T cells from blood. DNA of the CDR3: TGTGCCAGTAGTGGATATTTAGGGACTAGAGAAAAAGAGACCCAGTACTTC. This translates into CASSGYLGTREKETQYF.